This TCR beta chain came from a study of CD8+ T cells in alopecia areata. Overall study: Those patients who were treated received oral tofacitinib, which was given at 5 to 10 mg twice daily for moderate-to-severe alopecia areata. General study results and limits: Given one nonresponder, whether baseline CD8+ expansion relates to response remains uncertain.

TCR sequencing used cDNA made by reverse transcription of extracted RNA. Data came from immunoSEQ multiplex PCR; TCRdb stores just in-frame clones and leaves some out. The data hold approximately 180,000 clones, with roughly 60% observed a single time. The CDR3 contains 12 residues. Per germline, CDR1 SNHLY and CDR2 FYNNEI. V shed 5 bases and J shed 5 bases, with 9 bases lying between them. Concerning this clone itself: The antigen is not known.

The sample's treatment: oral pan-JAK inhibitor, 5-10 mg twice daily. In alopecia areata patients, both lesional scalp punch biopsies and peripheral blood were collected. This TCR was recovered from a human donor with alopecia areata. This chain uses TRBV2 with TRBJ1-1, with D maybe TRBD1 (6 bases). Sample: CD4+ T cells sorted from blood, taken between weeks 55 and 70, from a patient treated with tofacitinib. The CDR3 is CASSSQGTEAFF. As DNA, the CDR3 is TGTGCCAGCAGTTCTCAGGGGACTGAAGCTTTCTTT.